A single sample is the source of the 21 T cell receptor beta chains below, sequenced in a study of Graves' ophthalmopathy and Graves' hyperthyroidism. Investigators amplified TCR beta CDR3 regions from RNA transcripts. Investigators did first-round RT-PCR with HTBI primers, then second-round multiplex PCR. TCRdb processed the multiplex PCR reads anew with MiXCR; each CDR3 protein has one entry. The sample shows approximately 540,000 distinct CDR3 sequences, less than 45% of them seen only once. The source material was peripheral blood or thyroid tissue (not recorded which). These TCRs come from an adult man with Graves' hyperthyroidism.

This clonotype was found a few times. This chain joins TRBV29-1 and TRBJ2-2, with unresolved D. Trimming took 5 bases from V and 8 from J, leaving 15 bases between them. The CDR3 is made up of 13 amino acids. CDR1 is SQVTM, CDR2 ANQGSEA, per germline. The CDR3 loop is CSVIRSWSGELFF. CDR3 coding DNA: TGCAGCGTTATTAGGAGTTGGTCTGGGGAGCTGTTTTTT.

Written as DNA, the CDR3 is TGTGCCACCAGCAAAACAGGGACCTATGGCTACACCTTC. Its protein product is CATSKTGTYGYTF. The chain links TRBV15 to TRBJ1-2, with TRBD1 as a possible D gene (6 bases). Between the trimmed V and J ends, which lost 4 bases and 4 bases, there was a span of 10 bases. CDR1 LNHNV and CDR2 YYDKDF come from the germline V gene (reference sequence). This CDR3 is built from 13 residues.

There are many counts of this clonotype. The CDR3 nucleotides read TGTGCCAGCAGCTTAGGACAGCTCTACACCTTC. Translation: CASSLGQLYTF. The J gene is TRBJ1-2, the V gene TRBV5-5; tentative D call: TRBD1 (6 bases). The CDR3 has 11 amino acids. Trimming left V 2 bases short and J 10 bases short, with 9 bases between. The V gene's germline CDR1 is SGHKS and CDR2 YYEKEE (reference sequence).

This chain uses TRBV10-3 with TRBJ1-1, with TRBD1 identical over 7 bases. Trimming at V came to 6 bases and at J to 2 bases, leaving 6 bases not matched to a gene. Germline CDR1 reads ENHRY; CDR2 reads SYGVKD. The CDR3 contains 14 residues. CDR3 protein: CAIRETGTNTEAFF. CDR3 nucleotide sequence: TGTGCCATCAGGGAGACAGGGACCAACACTGAAGCTTTCTTT.

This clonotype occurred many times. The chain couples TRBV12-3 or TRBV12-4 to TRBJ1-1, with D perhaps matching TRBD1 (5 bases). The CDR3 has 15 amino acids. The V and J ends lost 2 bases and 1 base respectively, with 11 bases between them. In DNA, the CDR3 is TGTGCCAGCAGTTTATTTTTGGGGGAGAACACTGAAGCTTTCTTT. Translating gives CASSLFLGENTEAFF.

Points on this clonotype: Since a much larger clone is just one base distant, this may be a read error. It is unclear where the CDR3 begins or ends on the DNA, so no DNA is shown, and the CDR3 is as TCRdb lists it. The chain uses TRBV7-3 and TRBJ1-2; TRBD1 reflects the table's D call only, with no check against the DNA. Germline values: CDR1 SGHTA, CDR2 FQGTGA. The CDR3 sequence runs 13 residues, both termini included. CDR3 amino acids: CARQGGSNYGCTF.

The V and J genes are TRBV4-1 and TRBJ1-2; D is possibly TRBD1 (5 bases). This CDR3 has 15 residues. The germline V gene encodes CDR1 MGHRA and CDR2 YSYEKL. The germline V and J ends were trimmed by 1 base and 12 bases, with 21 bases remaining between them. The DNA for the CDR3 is TGCGCCAGCAGCCAAGTAGATGCAGGGCAGAGCGCGAACACCTTC. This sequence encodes CASSQVDAGQSANTF.

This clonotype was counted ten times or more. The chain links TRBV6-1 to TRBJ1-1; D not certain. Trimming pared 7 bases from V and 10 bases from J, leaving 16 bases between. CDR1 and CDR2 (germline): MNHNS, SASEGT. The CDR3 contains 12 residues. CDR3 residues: CASIGSPVPAFF. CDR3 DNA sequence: TGTGCCAGCATCGGCTCCCCGGTGCCAGCTTTCTTT.

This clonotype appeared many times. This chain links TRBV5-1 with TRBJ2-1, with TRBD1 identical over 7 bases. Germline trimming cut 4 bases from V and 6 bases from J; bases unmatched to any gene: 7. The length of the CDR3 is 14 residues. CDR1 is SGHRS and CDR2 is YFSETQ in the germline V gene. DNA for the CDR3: TGCGCCAGCAGCACAGGGGACCGGATCAATGAGCAGTTCTTC. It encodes CASSTGDRINEQFF.

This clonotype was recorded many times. The CDR3 nucleotides read TGTGCCAGTAGTGATTCCGGGACAGGCTCCTACGAGCAGTACTTC. This codes for CASSDSGTGSYEQYF. This rearrangement joins TRBV19 to TRBJ2-7, with 8 bases identical to TRBD1. There are 15 residues in the CDR3. V shed 5 bases, J shed 0 bases, and the junction held 6 bases outside the gene matches. Per the germline V gene, CDR1 is LNHDA and CDR2 is SQIVND (reference sequence).

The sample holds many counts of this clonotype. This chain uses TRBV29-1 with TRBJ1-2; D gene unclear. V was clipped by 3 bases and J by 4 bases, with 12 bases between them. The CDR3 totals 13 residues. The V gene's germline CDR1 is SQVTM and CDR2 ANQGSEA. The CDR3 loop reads CSVDEGGPYGYTF. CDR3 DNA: TGCAGCGTTGATGAAGGAGGGCCCTATGGCTACACCTTC.

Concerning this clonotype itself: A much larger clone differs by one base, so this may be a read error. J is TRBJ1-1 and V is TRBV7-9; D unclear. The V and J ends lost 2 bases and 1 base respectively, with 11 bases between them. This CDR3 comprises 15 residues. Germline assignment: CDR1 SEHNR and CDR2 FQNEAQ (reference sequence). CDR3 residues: CASSLTEHRNTEAFF. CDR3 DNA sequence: TGTGCCAGCAGCTTAACGGAACACCGGAACACTGAAGCTTTCTTT.

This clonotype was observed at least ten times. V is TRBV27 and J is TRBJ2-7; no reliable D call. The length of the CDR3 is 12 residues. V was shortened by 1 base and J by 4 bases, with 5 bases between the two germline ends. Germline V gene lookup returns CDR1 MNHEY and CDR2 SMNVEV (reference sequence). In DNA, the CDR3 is TGTGCCAGCAGTTTATATGGGTACGAGCAGTACTTC. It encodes CASSLYGYEQYF.

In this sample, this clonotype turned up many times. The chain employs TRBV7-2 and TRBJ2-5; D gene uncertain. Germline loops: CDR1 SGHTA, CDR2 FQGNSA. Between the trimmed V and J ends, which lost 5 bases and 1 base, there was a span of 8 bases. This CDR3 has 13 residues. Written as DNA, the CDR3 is TGTGCCAGCAGCGGGATAGCCCAAGAGACCCAGTACTTC. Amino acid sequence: CASSGIAQETQYF.

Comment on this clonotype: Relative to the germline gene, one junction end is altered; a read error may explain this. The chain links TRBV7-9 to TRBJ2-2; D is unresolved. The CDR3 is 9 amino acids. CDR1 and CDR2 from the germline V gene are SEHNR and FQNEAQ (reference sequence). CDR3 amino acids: CASSLVGQF. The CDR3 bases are TGTGCCAGCAGCTTGGTAGGGCAATTT.

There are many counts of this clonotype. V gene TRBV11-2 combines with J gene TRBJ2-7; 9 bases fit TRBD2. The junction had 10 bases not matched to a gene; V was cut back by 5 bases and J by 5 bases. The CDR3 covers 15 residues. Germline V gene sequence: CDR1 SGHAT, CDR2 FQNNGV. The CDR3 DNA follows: TGTGCCAGCAGCCAAAGGGCGGGAGGGCCTCACGAGCAGTACTTC. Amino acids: CASSQRAGGPHEQYF.

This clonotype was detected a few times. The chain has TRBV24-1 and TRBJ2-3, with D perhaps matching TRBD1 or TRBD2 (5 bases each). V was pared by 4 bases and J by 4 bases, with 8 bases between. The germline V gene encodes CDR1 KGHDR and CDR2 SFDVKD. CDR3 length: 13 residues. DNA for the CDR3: TGTGCCACCAGTGAGCAGGGAGCAGATACGCAGTATTTT. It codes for CATSEQGADTQYF.

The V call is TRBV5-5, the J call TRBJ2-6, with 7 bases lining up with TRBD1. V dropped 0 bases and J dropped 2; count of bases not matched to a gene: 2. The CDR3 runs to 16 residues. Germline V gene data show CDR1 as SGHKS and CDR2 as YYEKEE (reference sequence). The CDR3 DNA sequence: TGTGCCAGCAGCTTGGGTGGGACAGCTGGGGCCAACGTCCTGACTTTC. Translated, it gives CASSLGGTAGANVLTF. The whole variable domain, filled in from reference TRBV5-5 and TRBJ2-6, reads DAGVTQSPTHLIKTRGQQVTLRCSPISGHKSVSWYQQVLGQGPQFIFQYYEKEERGRGNFPDRFSARQFPNYSSELNVNALLLGDSALYLCASSLGGTAGANVLTFGAGSRLTVL.

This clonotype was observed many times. This CDR3 is CSVDQGEETQYF. CDR3 DNA: TGCAGCGTTGACCAAGGGGAAGAGACCCAGTACTTC. This sequence joins TRBV29-1 and TRBJ2-5; possibly TRBD1 for D (5 bases). Germline V gene sequence: CDR1 SQVTM, CDR2 ANQGSEA. The CDR3 contains 12 residues. V was shortened by 3 bases and J by 3 bases, with 8 bases between the two germline ends.

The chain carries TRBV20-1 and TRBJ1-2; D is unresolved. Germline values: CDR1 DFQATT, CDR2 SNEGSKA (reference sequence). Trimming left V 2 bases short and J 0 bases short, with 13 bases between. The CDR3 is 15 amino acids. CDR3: CSARPPDLPNYGYTF. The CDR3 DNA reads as TGCAGTGCTAGACCCCCGGACCTCCCTAACTATGGCTACACCTTC.

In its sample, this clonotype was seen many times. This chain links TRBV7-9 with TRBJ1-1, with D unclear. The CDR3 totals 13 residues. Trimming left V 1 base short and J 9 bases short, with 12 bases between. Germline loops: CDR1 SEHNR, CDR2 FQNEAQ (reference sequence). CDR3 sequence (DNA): TGTGCCAGCAGCTTAGGCGGCCAGATCAAAGCTTTCTTT. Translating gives CASSLGGQIKAFF.